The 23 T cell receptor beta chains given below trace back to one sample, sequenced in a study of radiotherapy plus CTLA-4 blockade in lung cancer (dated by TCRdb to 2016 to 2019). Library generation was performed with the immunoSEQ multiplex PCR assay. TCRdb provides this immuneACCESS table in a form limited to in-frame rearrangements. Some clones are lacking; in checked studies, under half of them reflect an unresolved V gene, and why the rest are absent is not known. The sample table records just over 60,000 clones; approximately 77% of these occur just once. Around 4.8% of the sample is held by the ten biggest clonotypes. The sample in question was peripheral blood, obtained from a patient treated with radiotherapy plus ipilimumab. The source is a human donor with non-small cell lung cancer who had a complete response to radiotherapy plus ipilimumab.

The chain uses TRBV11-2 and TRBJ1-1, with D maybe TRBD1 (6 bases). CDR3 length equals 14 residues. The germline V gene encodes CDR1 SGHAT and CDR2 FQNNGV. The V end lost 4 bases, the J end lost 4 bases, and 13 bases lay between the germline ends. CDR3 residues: CASSWDRGGTEAFF. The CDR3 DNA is TGTGCCAGCAGCTGGGATCGAGGGGGCACTGAAGCTTTCTTT.

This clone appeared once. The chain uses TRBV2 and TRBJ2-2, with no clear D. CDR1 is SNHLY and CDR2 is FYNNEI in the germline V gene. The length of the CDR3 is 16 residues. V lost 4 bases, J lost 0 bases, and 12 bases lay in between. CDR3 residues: CASSVNTASNTGELFF. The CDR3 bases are TGTGCCAGCAGTGTTAATACAGCTTCGAACACCGGGGAGCTGTTTTTT.

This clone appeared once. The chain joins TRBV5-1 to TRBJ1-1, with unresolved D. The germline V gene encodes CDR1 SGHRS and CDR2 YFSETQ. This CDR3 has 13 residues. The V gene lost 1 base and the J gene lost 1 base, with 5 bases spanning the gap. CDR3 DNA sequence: TGCGCCAGCAGCTTGTGGTGGAACACTGAAGCTTTCTTT. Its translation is CASSLWWNTEAFF. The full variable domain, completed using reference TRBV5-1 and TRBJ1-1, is KAGVTQTPRYLIKTRGQQVTLSCSPISGHRSVSWYQQTPGQGLQFLFEYFSETQRNKGNFPGRFSGRQFSNSRSEMNVSTLELGDSALYLCASSLWWNTEAFFGQGTRLTVV.

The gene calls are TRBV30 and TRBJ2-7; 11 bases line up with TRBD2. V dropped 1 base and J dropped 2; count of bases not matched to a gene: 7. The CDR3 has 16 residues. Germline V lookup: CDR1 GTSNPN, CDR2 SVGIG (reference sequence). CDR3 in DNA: TGTGCCTGGAGTGGGGGTAGCGGGAGGGCCGCCTACGAGCAGTACGTC. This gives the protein CAWSGGSGRAAYEQYV.

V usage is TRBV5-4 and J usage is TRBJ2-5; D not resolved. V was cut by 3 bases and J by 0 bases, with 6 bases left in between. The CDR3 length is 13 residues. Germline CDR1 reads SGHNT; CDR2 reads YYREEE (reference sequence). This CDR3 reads CASSYDNQETQYF. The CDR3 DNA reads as TGTGCCAGCAGCTATGACAACCAAGAGACCCAGTACTTC.

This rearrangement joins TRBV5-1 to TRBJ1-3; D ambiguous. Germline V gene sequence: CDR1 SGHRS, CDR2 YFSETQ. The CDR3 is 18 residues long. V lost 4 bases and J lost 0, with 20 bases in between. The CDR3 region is CASSPSAARRFSGNTIYF. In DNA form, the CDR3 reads TGCGCCAGCAGCCCTTCCGCAGCAAGGCGGTTCTCTGGAAACACCATATATTTT. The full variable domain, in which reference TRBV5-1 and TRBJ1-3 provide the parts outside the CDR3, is KAGVTQTPRYLIKTRGQQVTLSCSPISGHRSVSWYQQTPGQGLQFLFEYFSETQRNKGNFPGRFSGRQFSNSRSEMNVSTLELGDSALYLCASSPSAARRFSGNTIYFGEGSWLTVV.

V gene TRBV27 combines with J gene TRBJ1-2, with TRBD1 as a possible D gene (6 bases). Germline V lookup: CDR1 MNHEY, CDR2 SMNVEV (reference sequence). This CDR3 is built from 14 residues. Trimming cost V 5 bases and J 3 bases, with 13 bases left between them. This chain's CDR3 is CASSPQDRHYGYTF. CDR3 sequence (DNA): TGTGCCAGCAGTCCGCAAGACAGGCACTATGGCTACACCTTC.

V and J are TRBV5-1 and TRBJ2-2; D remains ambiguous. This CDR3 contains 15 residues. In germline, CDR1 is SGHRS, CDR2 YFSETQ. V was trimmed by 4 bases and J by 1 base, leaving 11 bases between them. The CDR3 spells CASSIQDGNTGELFF. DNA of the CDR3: TGCGCCAGCAGCATCCAGGACGGGAACACCGGGGAGCTGTTTTTT. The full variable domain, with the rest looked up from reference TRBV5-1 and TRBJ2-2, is KAGVTQTPRYLIKTRGQQVTLSCSPISGHRSVSWYQQTPGQGLQFLFEYFSETQRNKGNFPGRFSGRQFSNSRSEMNVSTLELGDSALYLCASSIQDGNTGELFFGEGSRLTVL.

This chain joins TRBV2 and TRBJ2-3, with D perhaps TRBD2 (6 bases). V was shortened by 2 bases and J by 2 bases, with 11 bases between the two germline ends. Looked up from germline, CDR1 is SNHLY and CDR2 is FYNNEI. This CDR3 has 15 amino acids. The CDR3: CASSEWDFNTDTQYF. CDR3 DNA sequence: TGTGCCAGCAGTGAATGGGACTTCAACACAGATACGCAGTATTTT.

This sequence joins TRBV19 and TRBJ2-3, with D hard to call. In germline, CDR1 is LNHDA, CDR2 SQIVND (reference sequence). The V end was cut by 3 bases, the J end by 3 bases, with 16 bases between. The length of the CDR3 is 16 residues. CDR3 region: CASSMPEGHHTDTQYF. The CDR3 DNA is TGTGCCAGTAGTATGCCGGAAGGGCATCATACAGATACGCAGTATTTT.

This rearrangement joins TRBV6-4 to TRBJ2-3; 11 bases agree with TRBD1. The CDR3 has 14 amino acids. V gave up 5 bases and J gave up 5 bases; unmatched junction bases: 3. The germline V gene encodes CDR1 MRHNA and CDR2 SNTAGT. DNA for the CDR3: TGTGCCAGCAGTCGGACAGGGGGCCGAGATACGCAGTATTTT. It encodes CASSRTGGRDTQYF.

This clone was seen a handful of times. The CDR3 region has the DNA TGTGCCAGCAGCGCGTATGGTGGTGAAGCTTTCTTT. It translates to CASSAYGGEAFF. V is TRBV6-6 and J is TRBJ1-1; D gene unclear. Trimming shortened V by 6 bases and J by 7 bases, and 12 bases separated the two germline ends. The germline CDR1 and CDR2 sequences are MNHNY and SVGAGI (reference sequence). CDR3 length: 12 amino acids.

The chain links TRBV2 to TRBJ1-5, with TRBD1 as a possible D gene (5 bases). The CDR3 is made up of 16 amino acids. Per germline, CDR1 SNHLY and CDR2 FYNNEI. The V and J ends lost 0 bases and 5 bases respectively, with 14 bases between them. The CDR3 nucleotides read TGTGCCAGCAGTGAAGCGGGGCTCCGAGGGGATCAGCCCCAGCATTTT. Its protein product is CASSEAGLRGDQPQHF.

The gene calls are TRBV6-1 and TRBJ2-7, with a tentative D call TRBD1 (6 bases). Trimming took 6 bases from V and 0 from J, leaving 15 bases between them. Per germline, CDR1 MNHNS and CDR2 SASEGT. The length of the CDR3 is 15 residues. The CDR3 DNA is TGTGCCAGCAGCCGGGACACCACTCTCTCCTACGAGCAGTACTTC. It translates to CASSRDTTLSYEQYF.

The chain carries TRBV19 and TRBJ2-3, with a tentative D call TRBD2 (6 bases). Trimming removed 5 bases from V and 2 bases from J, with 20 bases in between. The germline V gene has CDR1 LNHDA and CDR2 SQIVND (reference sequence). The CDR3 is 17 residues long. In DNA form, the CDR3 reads TGTGCCAGTAGTGACCGGAGGTCCTGGCGGGACACAGATACGCAGTATTTT. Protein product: CASSDRRSWRDTDTQYF.

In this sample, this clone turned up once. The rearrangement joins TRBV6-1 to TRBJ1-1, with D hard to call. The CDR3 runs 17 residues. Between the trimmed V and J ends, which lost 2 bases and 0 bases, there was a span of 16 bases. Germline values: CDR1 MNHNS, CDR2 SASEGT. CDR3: CASSERFGRQVNTEAFF. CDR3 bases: TGTGCCAGCAGTGAAAGGTTTGGGCGGCAGGTGAACACTGAAGCTTTCTTT.

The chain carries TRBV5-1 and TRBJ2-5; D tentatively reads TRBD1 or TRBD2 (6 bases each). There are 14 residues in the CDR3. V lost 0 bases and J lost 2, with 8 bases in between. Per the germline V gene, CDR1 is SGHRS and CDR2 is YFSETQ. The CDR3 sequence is CASSLGRGQETQYF. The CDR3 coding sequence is TGCGCCAGCAGCTTGGGGAGGGGGCAAGAGACCCAGTACTTC.

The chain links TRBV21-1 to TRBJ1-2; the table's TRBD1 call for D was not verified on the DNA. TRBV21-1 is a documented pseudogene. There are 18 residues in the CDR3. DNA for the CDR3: TGTGCCAGCAGCAAAGGGGATTCAAAACAGGGGCTAAATAATGGCTACACCTTC. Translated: CASSKGDSKQGLNNGYTF.

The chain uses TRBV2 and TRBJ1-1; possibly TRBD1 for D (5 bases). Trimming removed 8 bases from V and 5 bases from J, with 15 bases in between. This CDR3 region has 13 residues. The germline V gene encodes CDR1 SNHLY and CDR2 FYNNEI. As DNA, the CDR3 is TGTGCCAGCTCGGCGTGGGGGGGGACTGAAGCTTTCTTT. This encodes CASSAWGGTEAFF.

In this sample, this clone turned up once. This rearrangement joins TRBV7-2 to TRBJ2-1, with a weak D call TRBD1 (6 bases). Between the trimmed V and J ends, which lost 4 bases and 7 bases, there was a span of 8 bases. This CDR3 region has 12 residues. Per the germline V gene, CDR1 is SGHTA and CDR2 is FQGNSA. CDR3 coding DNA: TGTGCCAGCAGCTCCGGACAGAATGAGCAGTTCTTC. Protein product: CASSSGQNEQFF.

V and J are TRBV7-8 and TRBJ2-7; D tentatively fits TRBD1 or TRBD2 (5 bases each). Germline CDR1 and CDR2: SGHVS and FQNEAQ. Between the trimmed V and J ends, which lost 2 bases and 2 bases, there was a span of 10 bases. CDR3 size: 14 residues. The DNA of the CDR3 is TGTGCCAGCAGCTTAATGCAGGGACCCTACGAGCAGTACTTC. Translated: CASSLMQGPYEQYF.

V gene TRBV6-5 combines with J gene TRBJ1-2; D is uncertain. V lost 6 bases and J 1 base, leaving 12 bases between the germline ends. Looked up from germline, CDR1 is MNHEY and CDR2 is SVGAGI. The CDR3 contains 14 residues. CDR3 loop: CASRLRRFNYGYTF. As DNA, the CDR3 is TGTGCCAGCAGATTGCGACGGTTTAACTATGGCTACACCTTC.

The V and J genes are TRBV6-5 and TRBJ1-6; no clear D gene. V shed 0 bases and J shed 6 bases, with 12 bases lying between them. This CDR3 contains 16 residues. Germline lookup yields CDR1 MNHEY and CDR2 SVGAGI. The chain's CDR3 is CASSYSLAASNSPLHF. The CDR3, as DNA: TGTGCCAGCAGTTACTCGCTCGCAGCCTCTAATTCACCCCTCCACTTT.